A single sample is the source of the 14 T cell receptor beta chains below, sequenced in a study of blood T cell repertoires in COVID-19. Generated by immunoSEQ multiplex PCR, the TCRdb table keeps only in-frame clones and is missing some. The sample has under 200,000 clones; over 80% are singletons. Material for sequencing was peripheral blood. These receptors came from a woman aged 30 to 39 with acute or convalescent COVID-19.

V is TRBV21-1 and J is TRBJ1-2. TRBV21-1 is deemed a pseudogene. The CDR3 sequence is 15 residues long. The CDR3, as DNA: TGTGCCAGCAGCAACGGATCCCGGGTGTCTAATGGCTACACCTTC. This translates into CASSNGSRVSNGYTF.

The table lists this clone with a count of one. As DNA, the CDR3 is TGTGCCAGCAGTTCACCGGGTGACTCCTACAATGAGCAGTTCTTC. Its protein is CASSSPGDSYNEQFF. The chain has TRBV27 and TRBJ2-1; the D is unclear. Trimming cost V 4 bases and J 0 bases, with 10 bases left between them. Looked up from germline, CDR1 is MNHEY and CDR2 is SMNVEV (reference sequence). The CDR3 runs to 15 residues.

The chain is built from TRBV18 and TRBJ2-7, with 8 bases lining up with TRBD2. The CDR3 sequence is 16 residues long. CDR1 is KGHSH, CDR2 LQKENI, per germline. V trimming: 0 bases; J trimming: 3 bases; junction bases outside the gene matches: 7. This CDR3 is CASSPPLTSERYEQYF. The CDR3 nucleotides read TGTGCCAGCTCACCACCATTGACTAGCGAACGCTACGAGCAGTACTTC.

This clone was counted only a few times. The CDR3 region is CASMDRFYGYTF. The CDR3 DNA reads TGTGCCAGCATGGACAGGTTTTATGGCTACACCTTC. The chain combines TRBV6-5 with TRBJ1-2, with 7 bases aligning to TRBD1. This CDR3 is 12 amino acids long. Germline assignment: CDR1 MNHEY and CDR2 SVGAGI. J was trimmed by 5 bases and V by 7 bases; bases with no gene match: 4.

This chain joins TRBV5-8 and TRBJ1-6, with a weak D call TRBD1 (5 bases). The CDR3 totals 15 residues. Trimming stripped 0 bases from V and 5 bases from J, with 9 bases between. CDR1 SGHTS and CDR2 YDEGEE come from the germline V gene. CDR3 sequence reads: CASSLDGADNSPLHF. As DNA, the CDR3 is TGTGCCAGCAGCTTGGATGGGGCGGATAATTCACCCCTCCACTTT.

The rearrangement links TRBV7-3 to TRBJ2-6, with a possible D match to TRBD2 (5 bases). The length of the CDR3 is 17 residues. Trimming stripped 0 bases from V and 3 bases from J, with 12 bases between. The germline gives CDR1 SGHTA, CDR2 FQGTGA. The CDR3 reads CASSLTSSGIGANVLTF. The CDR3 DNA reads TGTGCCAGCAGCTTAACAAGTTCGGGGATTGGGGCCAACGTCCTGACTTTC.

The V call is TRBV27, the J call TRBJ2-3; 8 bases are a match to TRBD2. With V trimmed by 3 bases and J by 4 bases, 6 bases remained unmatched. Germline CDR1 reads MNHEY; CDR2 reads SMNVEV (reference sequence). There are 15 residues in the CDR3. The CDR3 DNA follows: TGTGCCAGCAGTTTCGTAGCGGGAATCTCAGATACGCAGTATTTT. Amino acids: CASSFVAGISDTQYF.

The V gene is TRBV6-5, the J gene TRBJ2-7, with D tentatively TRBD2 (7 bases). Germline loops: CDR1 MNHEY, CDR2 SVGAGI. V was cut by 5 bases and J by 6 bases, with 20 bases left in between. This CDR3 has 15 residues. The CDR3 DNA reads TGTGCCAGCAGTCCCTCTGCACGGGGGGCCTTCGAGCAGTACTTC. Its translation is CASSPSARGAFEQYF.

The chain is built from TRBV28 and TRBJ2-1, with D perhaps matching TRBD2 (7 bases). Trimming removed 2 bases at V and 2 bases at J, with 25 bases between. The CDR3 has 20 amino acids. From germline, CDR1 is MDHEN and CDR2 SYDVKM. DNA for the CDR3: TGTGCCAGCAGTTTACCCCGACTAGCCGAAAGGGGGAAAGCCTACAATGAGCAGTTCTTC. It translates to CASSLPRLAERGKAYNEQFF. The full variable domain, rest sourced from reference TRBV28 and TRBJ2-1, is DVKVTQSSRYLVKRTGEKVFLECVQDMDHENMFWYRQDPGLGLRLIYFSYDVKMKEKGDIPEGYSVSREKKERFSLILESASTNQTSMYLCASSLPRLAERGKAYNEQFFGPGTRLTVL.

The CDR3 bases are TGTGCCAGCAGCTTGGTCGGAGATCAGCCCCAGCATTTT. It yields the protein CASSLVGDQPQHF. This chain connects TRBV5-6 to TRBJ1-5; D gene unclear. V lost 0 bases to trimming and J lost 5 bases, with 6 bases between them. CDR3 length: 13 amino acids. The V gene's germline CDR1 is SGHDT and CDR2 YYEEEE.

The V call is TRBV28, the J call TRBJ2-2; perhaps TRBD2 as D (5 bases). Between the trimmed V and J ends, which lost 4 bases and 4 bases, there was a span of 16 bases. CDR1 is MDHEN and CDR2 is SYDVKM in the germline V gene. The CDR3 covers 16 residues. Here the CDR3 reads CASSSIGRRGTGELFF. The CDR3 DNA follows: TGTGCCAGCAGTTCAATAGGCCGCCGGGGCACCGGGGAGCTGTTTTTT.

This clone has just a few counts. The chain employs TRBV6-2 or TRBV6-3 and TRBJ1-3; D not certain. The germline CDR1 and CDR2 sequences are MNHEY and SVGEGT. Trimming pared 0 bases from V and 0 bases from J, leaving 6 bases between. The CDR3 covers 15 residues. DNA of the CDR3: TGTGCCAGCAGTTACTCGAGTGGCTCTGGAAACACCATATATTTT. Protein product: CASSYSSGSGNTIYF.

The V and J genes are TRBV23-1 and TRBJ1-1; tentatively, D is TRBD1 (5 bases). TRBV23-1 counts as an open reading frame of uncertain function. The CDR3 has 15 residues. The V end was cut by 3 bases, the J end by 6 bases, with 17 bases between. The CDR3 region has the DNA TGCGCCAGCAGTCATTACAATCAGGGTCGGGCTGAAGCTTTCTTT. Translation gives CASSHYNQGRAEAFF.

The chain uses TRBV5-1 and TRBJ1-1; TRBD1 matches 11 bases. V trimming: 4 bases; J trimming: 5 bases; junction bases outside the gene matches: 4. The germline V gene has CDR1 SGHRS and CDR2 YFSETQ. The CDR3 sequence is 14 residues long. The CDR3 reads CASSQGQGVTEAFF. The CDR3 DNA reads TGCGCCAGCAGCCAGGGACAGGGGGTAACTGAAGCTTTCTTT.